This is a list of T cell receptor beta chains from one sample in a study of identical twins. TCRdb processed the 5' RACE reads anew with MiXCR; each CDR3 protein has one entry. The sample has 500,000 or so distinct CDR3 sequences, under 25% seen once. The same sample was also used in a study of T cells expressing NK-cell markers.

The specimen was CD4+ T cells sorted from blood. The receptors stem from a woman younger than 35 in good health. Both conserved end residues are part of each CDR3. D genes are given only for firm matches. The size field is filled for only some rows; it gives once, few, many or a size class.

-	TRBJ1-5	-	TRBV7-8	TGTGCCAGCAGGAAGCGGGAGGGGTCGGGCAATCAGCCCCAGCATTTT	CASRKREGSGNQPQHF
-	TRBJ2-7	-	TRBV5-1	TGCGCCAGCAGCTCTGACATGCGGGAGCAGTACTTC	CASSSDMREQYF
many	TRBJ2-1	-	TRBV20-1	TGCAGTGCTAGACCCCGACTCAACCGCTACAATGAGCAGTTCTTC	CSARPRLNRYNEQFF
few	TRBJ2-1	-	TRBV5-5	TGTGCCAGCAGCTTGGATCCCCTCGTGTACAATGAGCAGTTCTTC	CASSLDPLVYNEQFF
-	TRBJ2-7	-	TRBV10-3	TGTGCCATCAGTGGTAGCGCCGAGCAGTACTTC	CAISGSAEQYF
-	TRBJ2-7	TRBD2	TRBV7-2	TGTGCCAGCAGCTTAGGGGGCGGGACTAGCTACGAGCAGTACTTC	CASSLGGGTSYEQYF
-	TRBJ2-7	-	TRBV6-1	TGTGCCAGCAGTGGCGCGGCTCGAGGGATCCTCATCTACGAGCAGTACTTC	CASSGAARGILIYEQYF
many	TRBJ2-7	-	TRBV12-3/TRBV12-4	TGTGCCAGCAGTCCCCCAGGGGTAGGCGAGCAGTACTTC	CASSPPGVGEQYF
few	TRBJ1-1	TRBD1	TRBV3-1	TGTGCCAGCAAGGGACAGGGAAGGGGTCGAGCTTTCTTT	CASKGQGRGRAFF
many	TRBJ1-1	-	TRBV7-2	TGTGCCAGCAGCTTAGATCGGGGGAAGGCTTTCTTT	CASSLDRGKAFF
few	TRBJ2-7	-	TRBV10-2	TGCGCCAGCAGCGGGGGACCGAACTCCTACGAGCAGTACTTC	CASSGGPNSYEQYF
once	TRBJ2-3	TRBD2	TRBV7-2	TGTGCCAGCAGCTTAGTAGTACTAGCGGGAGTCGGTGATACGCAGTATTTT	CASSLVVLAGVGDTQYF
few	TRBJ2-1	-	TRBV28	TGTGCCAGCAGTCAACACGGAACCTCTGGCAATGAGCAGTTCTTC	CASSQHGTSGNEQFF
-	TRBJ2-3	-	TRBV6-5	TGTGCCAGCAGTTACGGTATAGGGGTTACAGATACGCAGTATTTT	CASSYGIGVTDTQYF
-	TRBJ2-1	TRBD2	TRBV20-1	TGCAGTGCTTTGGGACTAGCGGGGGGGCCCAGAAATGAGCAGTTCTTC	CSALGLAGGPRNEQFF
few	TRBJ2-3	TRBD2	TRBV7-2	TGTGCCAGCAGCTATTCGGGTAGCGGGGGGGATACGCAGTATTTT	CASSYSGSGGDTQYF
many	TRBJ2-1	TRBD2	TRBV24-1	TGTGCCACCAGCCGGGGGAGCGGGACCTACAATGAGCAGTTCTTC	CATSRGSGTYNEQFF
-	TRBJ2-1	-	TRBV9	TGTGCCAGCAGCGTCACTAGCAGTATCTATGAGCAGTTCTTC	CASSVTSSIYEQFF
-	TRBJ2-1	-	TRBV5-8	TGTGCCAGCAGCTTCCAGGATGGTGAGCAGTTCTTC	CASSFQDGEQFF
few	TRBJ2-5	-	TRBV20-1	TGCAGTGCTAGAGAGATGGGGTTACAAGAGACCCAGTACTTC	CSAREMGLQETQYF
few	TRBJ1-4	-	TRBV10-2	TGCGCCAGCAGTGAGTCGTTGGGCAGGCGTAATGAAAAACTGTTTTTT	CASSESLGRRNEKLFF
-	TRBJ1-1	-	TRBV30	TGTGCCTGGGACGGAAATCCGGGAGTCGGCTTTGAAGCTTTCTTT	CAWDGNPGVGFEAFF